The clone carrying this TCR beta chain was seen ten or more times. Antigen unknown. The sample is drawn from a study of neurological immune-mediated disorders. TCRdb reanalysed the 5' RACE reads using MiXCR and keeps one entry per CDR3 protein. The table includes tens of thousands of distinct CDR3 sequences, approximately 3.5% detected once. Study-wide results and caveats: Private repertoires in all groups were suggested by the absence of shared CDR3 amino acid sequences among expanded clones across subjects. When repertoires were grouped phylogenetically, those of 18 of 34 multiple sclerosis patients fell into one related-CDR3 cluster, a possible signature. The study found the most TCR clonal expansion in HTLV-1-associated myelopathy and the least in multiple sclerosis, below healthy controls.

Trimming shortened V by 5 bases and J by 5 bases, and 3 bases separated the two germline ends. Germline loops: CDR1 SNHLY, CDR2 FYNNEI. The CDR3 spans 10 residues. The sequencing input was PBMCs. The chain uses TRBV2 and TRBJ2-5, with D unresolved. This sequence was found in a woman aged 45 to 65 with multiple sclerosis. CDR3 nucleotide sequence: TGTGCCAGCAGTCGGGAGACCCAGTACTTC. This sequence encodes CASSRETQYF.